The 24 T cell receptor beta chains given below trace back to one sample, sequenced in a study of control samples from healthy donors and cancer patients. Produced via immunoSEQ multiplex PCR; TCRdb's table is partial and in-frame only. The sample shows about 190,000 clones, 85% to 95% of them seen only once. Specimen: blood. Every receptor here comes from a young man in good health.

The chain carries TRBV12-3 or TRBV12-4 and TRBJ1-4; tentative D call: TRBD1 (6 bases). V was cut by 8 bases and J by 8 bases, with 15 bases left in between. The CDR3 spans 13 residues. The CDR3 DNA is TGTGCCAGCTCCCTAGGGGGGAAGGAAAAACTGTTTTTT. It codes for CASSLGGKEKLFF.

The CDR3 loop reads CASSSGGADTDTQYF. The CDR3 DNA reads TGTGCCAGTAGTTCCGGGGGGGCAGACACAGATACGCAGTATTTT. The rearrangement links TRBV19 to TRBJ2-3; 8 bases are a match to TRBD2. The germline V gene encodes CDR1 LNHDA and CDR2 SQIVND (reference sequence). The CDR3 runs 15 residues. The ends lost 5 bases at V and 2 bases at J; junction bases unmatched: 6.

This clone was recorded only once. The chain couples TRBV2 to TRBJ2-7; D possibly corresponds to TRBD2 (6 bases). This CDR3 contains 15 residues. Germline-derived CDR1 and CDR2 are SNHLY and FYNNEI. V lost 4 bases and J lost 3, with 16 bases in between. The CDR3 sequence is CASSAAGTRGYEQYF. The DNA of the CDR3 is TGTGCCAGCAGTGCCGCCGGGACTCGGGGCTACGAGCAGTACTTC.

The chain is built from TRBV7-2 and TRBJ2-7, with 7 bases aligning to TRBD1. Germline CDR1 and CDR2: SGHTA and FQGNSA. Germline trimming cut 6 bases from V and 5 bases from J; bases unmatched to any gene: 10. The CDR3 totals 14 residues. Here the CDR3 DNA reads TGTGCCAGCAGTCTAGACAGGGTGTTACACGAGCAGTACTTC. Residues: CASSLDRVLHEQYF.

This sequence joins TRBV9 and TRBJ2-3; TRBD1 matches at 7 bases. V was clipped by 6 bases and J by 2 bases; unmatched bases: 15. The CDR3 contains 17 residues. Germline CDR1 and CDR2: SGDLS and YYNGEE. In DNA form, the CDR3 reads TGTGCCAGCACCCCCTCCGGTGGCAGGGGGTACACAGATACGCAGTATTTT. This codes for CASTPSGGRGYTDTQYF. Based on the CDR3 plus reference TRBV9 and TRBJ2-3, the full variable domain is DSGVTQTPKHLITATGQRVTLRCSPRSGDLSVYWYQQSLDQGLQFLIQYYNGEERAKGNILERFSAQQFPDLHSELNLSSLELGDSALYFCASTPSGGRGYTDTQYFGPGTRLTVL.

This chain uses TRBV28 with TRBJ1-5; D call uncertain. V was shortened by 4 bases and J by 6 bases, with 19 bases between the two germline ends. Germline V gene sequence: CDR1 MDHEN, CDR2 SYDVKM. The length of the CDR3 is 16 residues. The DNA for the CDR3 is TGTGCCAGCAGTTCCCGGTTCGGGAAGGGCAGTCAGCCCCAGCATTTT. It translates to CASSSRFGKGSQPQHF.

The V call is TRBV7-2, the J call TRBJ2-5, with 9 bases aligning to TRBD2. V was pared by 1 base and J by 3 bases, with 9 bases of the junction left unmatched. CDR1 SGHTA and CDR2 FQGNSA come from the germline V gene. The length of the CDR3 is 17 residues. The CDR3 loop reads CASSLVLAGGPEETQYF. DNA of the CDR3: TGTGCCAGCAGCTTAGTCTTGGCGGGGGGGCCAGAAGAGACCCAGTACTTC.

The V and J genes are TRBV28 and TRBJ2-7; D ambiguous. Germline CDR1 MDHEN, CDR2 SYDVKM. V lost 8 bases, J lost 5 bases, and 13 bases lay in between. This CDR3 is built from 12 residues. In DNA, the CDR3 is TGTGCCAGCGGGAAACGAGAAGACGAGCAGTACTTC. Translation gives CASGKREDEQYF. Supplemented by reference TRBV28 and TRBJ2-7, the full variable domain reads DVKVTQSSRYLVKRTGEKVFLECVQDMDHENMFWYRQDPGLGLRLIYFSYDVKMKEKGDIPEGYSVSREKKERFSLILESASTNQTSMYLCASGKREDEQYFGPGTRLTVT.

This clone showed up just once. The chain links TRBV7-9 to TRBJ2-7; TRBD2 agrees at 8 bases. From germline, CDR1 is SEHNR and CDR2 FQNEAQ (reference sequence). There are 14 residues in the CDR3. J lost 2 bases, V lost 2 bases, and 2 bases had no gene match. This CDR3 is CASSLNGGAYEQYF. The CDR3 DNA reads TGTGCCAGCAGCTTAAACGGGGGGGCCTACGAGCAGTACTTC.

The chain has TRBV15 and TRBJ1-1, with D unresolved. Trimming cost V 0 bases and J 7 bases, with 12 bases left between them. Per the germline V gene, CDR1 is LNHNV and CDR2 is YYDKDF (reference sequence). The CDR3 consists of 14 residues. The CDR3 region is CATSRDFGRDEAFF. In DNA form, the CDR3 reads TGTGCCACCAGCAGAGATTTCGGGAGGGATGAAGCTTTCTTT.

V is TRBV7-9 and J is TRBJ2-1; TRBD2 matches at 8 bases. CDR3 length equals 15 residues. Germline CDR1 reads SEHNR; CDR2 reads FQNEAQ (reference sequence). The J segment lost 10 bases and the V segment lost 5 bases, leaving 13 bases of the junction unmatched. DNA for the CDR3: TGTGCCAGCAGCCCTCTCTCGCGGGGGGCGGAAGAGCAGTTCTTC. This encodes CASSPLSRGAEEQFF.

V and J are TRBV3-1 (or the pseudogene TRBV3-2) and TRBJ1-5, with D possibly matching TRBD1 (5 bases). CDR1 LGHDT and CDR2 YNNKEL come from the germline V gene (reference sequence). V dropped 0 bases and J dropped 5 bases, with 14 bases sitting between them. The CDR3 covers 16 residues. The CDR3 loop reads CASSQDYGGTYQPQHF. As DNA, the CDR3 is TGTGCCAGCAGCCAAGATTATGGAGGGACCTATCAGCCCCAGCATTTT.

This chain connects TRBV4-1 to TRBJ1-5; tentative D call: TRBD1 (5 bases). The CDR3 is made up of 16 amino acids. The germline V gene encodes CDR1 MGHRA and CDR2 YSYEKL. V was cut by 1 base and J by 2 bases, with 12 bases left in between. CDR3 coding DNA: TGCGCCAGCAGCCAAGGGAGGGGCAGGGGCAATCAGCCCCAGCATTTT. Protein product: CASSQGRGRGNQPQHF.

V gene TRBV5-1 combines with J gene TRBJ1-1, with D perhaps TRBD1 (5 bases). The CDR3 runs 11 residues. V lost 5 bases, J lost 6 bases, and 8 bases lay in between. CDR1 and CDR2 (germline): SGHRS, YFSETQ. The chain's CDR3 is CASRAGSEAFF. The CDR3 DNA is TGCGCCAGCAGAGCAGGGTCTGAAGCTTTCTTT.

The J gene is TRBJ2-2, the V gene TRBV18; tentatively, D is TRBD2 (6 bases). This CDR3 region has 16 residues. Trimming removed 6 bases at V and 1 base at J, with 15 bases between. From germline, CDR1 is KGHSH and CDR2 LQKENI. The CDR3 DNA is TGTGCCAGCTCTCCGGTGCGGGGTCTGAACACCGGGGAGCTGTTTTTT. It translates to CASSPVRGLNTGELFF.

This chain uses TRBV18 with TRBJ2-2; tentatively, D is TRBD1 (6 bases). The CDR3 extends over 16 amino acids. V was cut by 5 bases and J by 0 bases, with 13 bases left in between. Germline V gene lookup returns CDR1 KGHSH and CDR2 LQKENI. The CDR3 is CASSNLQGSNTGELFF. CDR3 bases: TGTGCCAGCTCAAACTTACAGGGATCGAACACCGGGGAGCTGTTTTTT.

The table lists this clone with a few counts. The chain employs TRBV6-2 or TRBV6-3 and TRBJ1-1; tentative D call: TRBD1 (5 bases). The CDR3 has 16 residues. Germline V CDR1 and CDR2: MNHEY, SVGEGT. The V end lost 3 bases, the J end lost 5 bases, and 19 bases lay between the germline ends. The CDR3 coding sequence is TGTGCCAGCAGTTATCCGAGGGGAGGTGTGGTGACTGAAGCTTTCTTT. Amino acids: CASSYPRGGVVTEAFF.

The V and J genes are TRBV5-1 and TRBJ1-2, with D unresolved. The CDR3 has 14 residues. V lost 1 base and J lost 3, with 10 bases in between. The germline V gene has CDR1 SGHRS and CDR2 YFSETQ. The CDR3 nucleotides are TGCGCCAGCAGCTTGTCTTCGGCCGACTATGGCTACACCTTC. Translating it yields CASSLSSADYGYTF. The variable domain in full, with the rest retrieved from reference TRBV5-1 and TRBJ1-2, is KAGVTQTPRYLIKTRGQQVTLSCSPISGHRSVSWYQQTPGQGLQFLFEYFSETQRNKGNFPGRFSGRQFSNSRSEMNVSTLELGDSALYLCASSLSSADYGYTFGSGTRLTVV.

CDR3 sequence reads: CASSWGAGANVLTF. CDR3 nucleotides: TGTGCCAGCTCCTGGGGTGCTGGGGCCAACGTCCTGACTTTC. V and J are TRBV28 and TRBJ2-6; unclear D gene. V dropped 8 bases and J dropped 2 bases, with 10 bases sitting between them. This CDR3 has 14 residues. Germline CDR1 reads MDHEN; CDR2 reads SYDVKM.

The V call is TRBV3-1 (or the pseudogene TRBV3-2), the J call TRBJ2-7, with 8 bases fitting TRBD1. V lost 0 bases and J lost 3; bases outside the gene matches: 16. This CDR3 contains 19 residues. The germline CDR1 and CDR2 sequences are LGHDT and YNNKEL (reference sequence). CDR3 region: CASSQDLRQGAVIHYEQYF. As DNA, the CDR3 is TGTGCCAGCAGCCAAGATCTACGGCAGGGGGCCGTAATACACTACGAGCAGTACTTC.

The chain uses TRBV29-1 and TRBJ1-3; unclear D gene. The CDR3 runs 14 residues. V lost 0 bases and J 1 base, leaving 7 bases between the germline ends. Germline CDR1 is SQVTM and CDR2 is ANQGSEA. CDR3: CSVEDEGSGNTIYF. DNA of the CDR3: TGCAGCGTTGAAGATGAGGGTTCTGGAAACACCATATATTTT.

As DNA, the CDR3 is TGTGCCAGCAGCAGGAACAGGGGTCGGACAGATACGCAGTATTTT. This gives the protein CASSRNRGRTDTQYF. The chain is built from TRBV7-9 and TRBJ2-3, with 7 bases aligning to TRBD1. The CDR3 spans 15 residues. Germline CDR1 is SEHNR and CDR2 is FQNEAQ (reference sequence). The V gene end was trimmed by 5 bases and the J gene end by 3 bases; junction bases not matched to a gene: 8.

The chain is built from TRBV11-3 and TRBJ2-2; D gene ambiguous. CDR1 SGHNT and CDR2 YENEEA come from the germline V gene. Trimming took 1 base from V and 4 from J, leaving 4 bases between them. CDR3 size: 13 residues. The CDR3 protein is CASSLAGTGELFF. The DNA of the CDR3 is TGTGCCAGCAGCTTAGCGGGCACCGGGGAGCTGTTTTTT. The full variable domain, completed using reference TRBV11-3 and TRBJ2-2, is EAGVVQSPRYKIIEKKQPVAFWCNPISGHNTLYWYLQNLGQGPELLIRYENEEAVDDSQLPKDRFSAERLKGVDSTLKIQPAELGDSAVYLCASSLAGTGELFFGEGSRLTVL.

CDR3 in DNA: TGTGCCAGCAGTGAAAAGGGATGGTCTAGCGGGGGAAATGAGCAGTTCTTC. Translating gives CASSEKGWSSGGNEQFF. The chain carries TRBV2 and TRBJ2-1; 10 bases agree with TRBD2. Trimming removed 2 bases from V and 7 bases from J; junction bases left unmatched: 11. The CDR3 extends over 17 amino acids. Germline CDR1 is SNHLY and CDR2 is FYNNEI.